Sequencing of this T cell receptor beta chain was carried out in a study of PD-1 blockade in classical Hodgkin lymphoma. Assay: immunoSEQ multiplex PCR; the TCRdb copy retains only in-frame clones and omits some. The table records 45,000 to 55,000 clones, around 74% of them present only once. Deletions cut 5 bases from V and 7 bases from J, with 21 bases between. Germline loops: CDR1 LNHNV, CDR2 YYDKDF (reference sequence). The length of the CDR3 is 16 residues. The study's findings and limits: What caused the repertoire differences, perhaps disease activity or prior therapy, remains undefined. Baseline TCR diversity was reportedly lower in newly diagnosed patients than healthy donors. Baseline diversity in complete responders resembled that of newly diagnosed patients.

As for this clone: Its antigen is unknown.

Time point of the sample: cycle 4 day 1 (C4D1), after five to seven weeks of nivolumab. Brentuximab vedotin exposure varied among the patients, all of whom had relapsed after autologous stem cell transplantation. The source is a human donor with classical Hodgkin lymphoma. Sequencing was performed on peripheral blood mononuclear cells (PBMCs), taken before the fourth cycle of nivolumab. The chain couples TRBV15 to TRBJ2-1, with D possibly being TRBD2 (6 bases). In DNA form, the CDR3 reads TGTGCCACCAGCCTCCGACTAGTTGGGCTGGGGAATGAGCAGTTCTTC. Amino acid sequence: CATSLRLVGLGNEQFF.